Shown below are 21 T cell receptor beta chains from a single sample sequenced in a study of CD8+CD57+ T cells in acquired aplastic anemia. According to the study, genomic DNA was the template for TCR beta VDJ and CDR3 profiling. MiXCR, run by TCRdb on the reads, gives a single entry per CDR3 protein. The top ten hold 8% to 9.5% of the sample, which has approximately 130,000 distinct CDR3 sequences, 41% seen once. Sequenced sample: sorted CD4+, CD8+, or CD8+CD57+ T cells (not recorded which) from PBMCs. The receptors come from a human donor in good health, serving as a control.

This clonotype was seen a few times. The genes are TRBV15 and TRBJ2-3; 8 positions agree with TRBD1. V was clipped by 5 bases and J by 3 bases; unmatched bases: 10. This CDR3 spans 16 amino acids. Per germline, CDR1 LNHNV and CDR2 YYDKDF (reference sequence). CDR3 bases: TGTGCCACCAGCCGGAGGGTAAGACAGGGGACAGATACGCAGTATTTT. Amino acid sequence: CATSRRVRQGTDTQYF.

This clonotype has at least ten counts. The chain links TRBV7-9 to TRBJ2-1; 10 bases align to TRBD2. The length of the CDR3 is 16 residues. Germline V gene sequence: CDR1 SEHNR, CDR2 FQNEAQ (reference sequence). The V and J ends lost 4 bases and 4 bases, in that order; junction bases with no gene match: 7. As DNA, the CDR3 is TGTGCCAGCAGCTCCAAGCTAGCGGGGGTGTACAATGAGCAGTTCTTC. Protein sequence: CASSSKLAGVYNEQFF.

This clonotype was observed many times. The CDR3 DNA reads as TGTGCCAGCAGTTACCTTGACAGGGGCACGAACACTGAAGCTTTCTTT. As protein: CASSYLDRGTNTEAFF. The rearrangement links TRBV6-5 to TRBJ1-1; TRBD1 aligns across 8 bases. In germline, CDR1 is MNHEY, CDR2 SVGAGI. The CDR3 contains 16 residues. V was pared by 2 bases and J by 1 base, with 6 bases of the junction left unmatched.

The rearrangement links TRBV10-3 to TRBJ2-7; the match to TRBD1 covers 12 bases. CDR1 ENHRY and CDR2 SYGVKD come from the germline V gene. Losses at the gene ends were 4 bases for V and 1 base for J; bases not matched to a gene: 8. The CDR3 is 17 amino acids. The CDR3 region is CAISGGQGAFFSYEQYF. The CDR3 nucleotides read TGTGCCATCAGTGGGGGACAGGGGGCCTTTTTTTCCTACGAGCAGTACTTC.

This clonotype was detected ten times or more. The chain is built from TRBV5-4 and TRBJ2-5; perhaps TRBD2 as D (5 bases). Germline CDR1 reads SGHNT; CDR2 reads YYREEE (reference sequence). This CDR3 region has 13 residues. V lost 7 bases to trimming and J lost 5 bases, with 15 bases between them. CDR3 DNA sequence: TGTGCCAGCGCTAGCCCTCGCGGGGAGACCCAGTACTTC. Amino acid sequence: CASASPRGETQYF.

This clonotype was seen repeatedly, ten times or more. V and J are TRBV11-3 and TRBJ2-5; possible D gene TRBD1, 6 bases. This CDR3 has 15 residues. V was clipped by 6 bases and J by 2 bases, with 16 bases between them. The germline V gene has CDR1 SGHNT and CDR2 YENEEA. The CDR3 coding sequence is TGTGCCAGCAGGTCCAATCGGACAGCACAAGAGACCCAGTACTTC. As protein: CASRSNRTAQETQYF.

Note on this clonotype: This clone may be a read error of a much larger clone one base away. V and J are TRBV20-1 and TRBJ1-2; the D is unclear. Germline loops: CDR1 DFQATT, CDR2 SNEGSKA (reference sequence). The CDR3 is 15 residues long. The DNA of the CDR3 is TGCAGTGCTAGAGATGGGCTGACCAAAGGCTATGGCTGCACCTTC. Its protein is CSARDGLTKGYGCTF.

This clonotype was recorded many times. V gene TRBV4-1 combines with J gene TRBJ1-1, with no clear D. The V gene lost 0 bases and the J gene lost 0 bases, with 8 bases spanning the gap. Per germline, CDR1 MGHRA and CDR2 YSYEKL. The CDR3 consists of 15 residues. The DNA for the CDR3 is TGCGCCAGCAGCCAAGAGGAATCCGTGAACACTGAAGCTTTCTTT. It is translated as CASSQEESVNTEAFF.

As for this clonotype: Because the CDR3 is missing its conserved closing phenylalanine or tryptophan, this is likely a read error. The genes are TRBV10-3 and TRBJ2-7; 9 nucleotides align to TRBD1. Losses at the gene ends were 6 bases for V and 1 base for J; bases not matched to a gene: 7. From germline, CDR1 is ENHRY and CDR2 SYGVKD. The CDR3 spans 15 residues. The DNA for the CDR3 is TGTGCCATCAGATCTTCCGGGACAGGGTCCTACGAGCAGTACCTC. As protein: CAIRSSGTGSYEQYL.

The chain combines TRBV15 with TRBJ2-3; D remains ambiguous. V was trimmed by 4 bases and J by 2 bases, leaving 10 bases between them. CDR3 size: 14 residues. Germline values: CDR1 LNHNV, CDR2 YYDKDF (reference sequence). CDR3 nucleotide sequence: TGTGCCACCAGCACGGACGGTTACACAGATACGCAGTATTTT. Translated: CATSTDGYTDTQYF.

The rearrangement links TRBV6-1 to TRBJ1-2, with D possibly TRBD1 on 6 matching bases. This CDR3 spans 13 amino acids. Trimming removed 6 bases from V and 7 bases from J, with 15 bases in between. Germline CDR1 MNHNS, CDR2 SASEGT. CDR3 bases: TGTGCCAGCAGCCCAGCTTGGGGGGCTGGCTACACCTTC. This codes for CASSPAWGAGYTF.

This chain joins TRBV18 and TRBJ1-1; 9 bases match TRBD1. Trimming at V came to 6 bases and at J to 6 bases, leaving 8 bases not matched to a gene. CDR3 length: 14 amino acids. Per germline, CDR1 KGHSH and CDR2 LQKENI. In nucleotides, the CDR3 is TGTGCCAGCTCCCCGGGACAGGGTGTGGCTGAAGCTTTCTTT. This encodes CASSPGQGVAEAFF.

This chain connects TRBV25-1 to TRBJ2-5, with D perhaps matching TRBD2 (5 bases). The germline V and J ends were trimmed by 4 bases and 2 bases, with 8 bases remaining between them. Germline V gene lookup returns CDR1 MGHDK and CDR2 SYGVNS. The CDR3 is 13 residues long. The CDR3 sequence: CASSATGQETQYF. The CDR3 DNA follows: TGTGCCAGCAGTGCTACGGGACAAGAGACCCAGTACTTC.

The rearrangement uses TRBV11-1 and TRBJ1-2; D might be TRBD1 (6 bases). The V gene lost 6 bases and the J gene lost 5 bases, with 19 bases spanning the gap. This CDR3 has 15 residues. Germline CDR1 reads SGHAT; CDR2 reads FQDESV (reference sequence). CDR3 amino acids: CASRSNAGRGYGYTF. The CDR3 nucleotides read TGTGCCAGCAGATCGAACGCGGGCAGGGGATATGGCTACACCTTC.

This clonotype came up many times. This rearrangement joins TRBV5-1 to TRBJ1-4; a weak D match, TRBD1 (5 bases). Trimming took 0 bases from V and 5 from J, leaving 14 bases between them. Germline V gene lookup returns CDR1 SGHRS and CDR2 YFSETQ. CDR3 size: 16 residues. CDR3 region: CASSLEGLRGNEKLFF. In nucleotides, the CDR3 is TGCGCCAGCAGCTTGGAAGGTCTTCGGGGGAATGAAAAACTGTTTTTT. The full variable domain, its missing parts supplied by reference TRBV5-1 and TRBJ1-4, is KAGVTQTPRYLIKTRGQQVTLSCSPISGHRSVSWYQQTPGQGLQFLFEYFSETQRNKGNFPGRFSGRQFSNSRSEMNVSTLELGDSALYLCASSLEGLRGNEKLFFGSGTQLSVL.

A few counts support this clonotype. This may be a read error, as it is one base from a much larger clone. CDR3 loop: CASSSRRGYGYTF. Here the CDR3 DNA reads TGCGCCAGCAGCTCTCGACGAGGCTATGGCTACACCTTC. V gene TRBV5-1 combines with J gene TRBJ1-2; D is unclear. This CDR3 spans 13 amino acids. CDR1 and CDR2 (germline): SGHRS, YFSETQ. Trimming shortened V by 3 bases and J by 4 bases, and 10 bases separated the two germline ends. Based on the CDR3 plus reference TRBV5-1 and TRBJ1-2, the full variable domain is KAGVTQTPRYLIKTRGQQVTLSCSPISGHRSVSWYQQTPGQGLQFLFEYFSETQRNKGNFPGRFSGRQFSNSRSEMNVSTLELGDSALYLCASSSRRGYGYTFGSGTRLTVV.

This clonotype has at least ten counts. CDR3 coding DNA: TGCAGTGCTAGAATATTAAGCGGGGGGAGTAGGAATGAGCAGTTCTTC. It yields the protein CSARILSGGSRNEQFF. The chain employs TRBV20-1 and TRBJ2-1, with TRBD2 matching over 9 bases. Germline-derived CDR1 and CDR2 are DFQATT and SNEGSKA (reference sequence). The CDR3 contains 16 residues. The V gene end was trimmed by 2 bases and the J gene end by 7 bases; junction bases not matched to a gene: 12.

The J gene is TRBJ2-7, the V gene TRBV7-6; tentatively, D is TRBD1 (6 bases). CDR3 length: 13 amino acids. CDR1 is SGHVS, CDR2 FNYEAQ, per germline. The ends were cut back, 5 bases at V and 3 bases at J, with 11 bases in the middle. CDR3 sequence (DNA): TGTGCCAGCAGCGTACTACAGGGCTACGAGCAGTACTTC. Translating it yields CASSVLQGYEQYF.

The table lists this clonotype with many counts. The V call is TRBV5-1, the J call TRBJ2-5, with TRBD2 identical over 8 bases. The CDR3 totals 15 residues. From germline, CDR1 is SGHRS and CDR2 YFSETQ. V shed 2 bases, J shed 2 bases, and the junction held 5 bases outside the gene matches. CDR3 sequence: CASSFSGGRQETQYF. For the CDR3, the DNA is TGCGCCAGCAGCTTCAGCGGGGGTCGGCAAGAGACCCAGTACTTC. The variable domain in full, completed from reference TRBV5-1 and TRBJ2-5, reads KAGVTQTPRYLIKTRGQQVTLSCSPISGHRSVSWYQQTPGQGLQFLFEYFSETQRNKGNFPGRFSGRQFSNSRSEMNVSTLELGDSALYLCASSFSGGRQETQYFGPGTRLLVL.

CDR3 protein: CASSTQTGVNTEAFF. CDR3 in DNA: TGTGCCAGCAGCACGCAAACCGGGGTGAACACTGAAGCTTTCTTT. This rearrangement joins TRBV7-2 to TRBJ1-1; D is unclear. The germline gives CDR1 SGHTA, CDR2 FQGNSA. This CDR3 is 15 amino acids long. V lost 5 bases to trimming and J lost 0 bases, with 13 bases between them.

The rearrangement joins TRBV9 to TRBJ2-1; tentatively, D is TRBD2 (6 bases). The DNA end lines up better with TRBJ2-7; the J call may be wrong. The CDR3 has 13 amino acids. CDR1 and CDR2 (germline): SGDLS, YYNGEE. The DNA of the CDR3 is TGTGCCAGCAGCATCGGGACTGAGTACGAGCAGTACTTC. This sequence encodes CASSIGTEYEQYF.